These 25 T cell receptor beta chains share one sample of origin, sequenced in a study of cytomegalovirus exposure and HLA in healthy donors. Researchers ran the PCR with 60 Vbeta and 13 Jbeta primers. Sequenced by immunoSEQ multiplex PCR; TCRdb stores in-frame clones only, minus some. Of approximately 210,000 clones in the sample, about three quarters were seen once. Sequencing used PBMCs. These receptors all stem from a male donor in good health and CMV-seronegative.

This clone was observed a few times. The J gene is TRBJ1-4, the V gene TRBV5-1; D is perhaps TRBD1 (6 bases). The CDR3 has 14 residues. V gave up 0 bases and J gave up 12 bases, with 15 bases separating them. The V gene's germline CDR1 is SGHRS and CDR2 YFSETQ. Here the CDR3 reads CASSLAGVVEELFF. CDR3 DNA: TGCGCCAGCAGCTTGGCAGGGGTTGTCGAAGAACTGTTTTTT.

This chain links TRBV7-8 with TRBJ1-1; D remains unclear. In germline, CDR1 is SGHVS, CDR2 FQNEAQ. Trimming took 3 bases from V and 1 from J, leaving 6 bases between them. This CDR3 comprises 13 residues. The CDR3 DNA reads TGTGCCAGCAGCTTCTCGGGGAACACTGAAGCTTTCTTT. Protein sequence: CASSFSGNTEAFF.

This rearrangement joins TRBV5-4 to TRBJ2-7; a possible D gene is TRBD1 (6 bases). CDR1 and CDR2 (germline): SGHNT, YYREEE (reference sequence). The germline V and J ends were trimmed by 5 bases and 0 bases, with 18 bases remaining between them. CDR3 length: 16 residues. The CDR3 region has the DNA TGTGCCAGCAGTCCACACGACAGGAGGAGCTCCTACGAGCAGTACTTC. Translating it yields CASSPHDRRSSYEQYF.

The chain combines TRBV4-1 with TRBJ1-1; a weak D match, TRBD1 (5 bases). Trimming stripped 4 bases from V and 1 base from J, with 13 bases between. CDR1 MGHRA and CDR2 YSYEKL come from the germline V gene. The length of the CDR3 is 15 residues. CDR3 protein: CASSPAGGRNTEAFF. The CDR3 DNA reads TGCGCCAGCAGCCCAGCTGGGGGGAGGAACACTGAAGCTTTCTTT.

The chain has TRBV14 and TRBJ1-1; D gene ambiguous. The V end lost 2 bases, the J end lost 4 bases, and 11 bases lay between the germline ends. The CDR3 has 14 amino acids. Germline-derived CDR1 and CDR2 are SGHDN and FVKESK. The CDR3 DNA is TGTGCCAGCAGCCAACGGACGGGGAGCACTGAAGCTTTCTTT. It specifies CASSQRTGSTEAFF.

J is TRBJ2-7 and V is TRBV6-1; D gene unclear. The CDR3 sequence is 13 residues long. The V gene's germline CDR1 is MNHNS and CDR2 SASEGT. V was cut by 7 bases and J by 0 bases, with 10 bases left in between. CDR3 region: CASTGTTSYEQYF. In DNA, the CDR3 is TGTGCCAGCACAGGAACAACCTCCTACGAGCAGTACTTC.

The chain uses TRBV19 and TRBJ2-3; TRBD2 agrees at 9 bases. The germline V gene has CDR1 LNHDA and CDR2 SQIVND (reference sequence). The CDR3 is made up of 16 amino acids. V shed 0 bases, J shed 4 bases, and the junction held 5 bases outside the gene matches. The CDR3, as DNA: TGTGCCAGTAGTATAGATAGCGGGAGAAGCGCAGATACGCAGTATTTT. Translated, it gives CASSIDSGRSADTQYF.

In its sample, this clone was seen a few times. The genes are TRBV7-2 and TRBJ1-4; 8 nucleotides match TRBD1. CDR1 and CDR2 (germline): SGHTA, FQGNSA. The trim removed 4 bases at V and 11 bases at J, leaving 9 bases unmatched. CDR3 length: 14 residues. Here the CDR3 reads CASSSQGGLEKLFF. CDR3 coding DNA: TGTGCCAGCAGCTCACAGGGGGGGCTTGAGAAACTGTTTTTT.

The rearrangement uses TRBV5-4 and TRBJ2-1; D remains ambiguous. CDR3 length equals 15 residues. V shed 4 bases and J shed 6 bases, with 17 bases lying between them. Germline values: CDR1 SGHNT, CDR2 YYREEE (reference sequence). DNA for the CDR3: TGTGCCAGCAGCCATGACACGGTTGCTGTCAATGAGCAGTTCTTC. It yields the protein CASSHDTVAVNEQFF.

The rearrangement uses TRBV27 and TRBJ1-1; no clear D gene. Germline values: CDR1 MNHEY, CDR2 SMNVEV (reference sequence). The V end was cut by 8 bases, the J end by 4 bases, with 11 bases between. The CDR3 sequence is 12 residues long. Here the CDR3 DNA reads TGTGCCAGCGCTTTCGTCGGCACTGAAGCTTTCTTT. Translation gives CASAFVGTEAFF.

This chain uses TRBV25-1 with TRBJ2-5; 9 bases fit TRBD1. The CDR3 spans 18 residues. The V gene's germline CDR1 is MGHDK and CDR2 SYGVNS. The V segment lost 2 bases and the J segment 4 bases; nucleotides outside the gene matches: 14. CDR3 bases: TGTGCCAGCAGTGAACGCCTAGGGACAGGGCAGGCGTTAGAGACCCAGTACTTC. Amino acids: CASSERLGTGQALETQYF. The variable domain in full, completed from reference TRBV25-1 and TRBJ2-5, reads EADIYQTPRYLVIGTGKKITLECSQTMGHDKMYWYQQDPGMELHLIHYSYGVNSTEKGDLSSESTVSRIRTEHFPLTLESARPSHTSQYLCASSERLGTGQALETQYFGPGTRLLVL.

This clone turned up a few times. The chain has TRBV4-1 and TRBJ2-3; weak D call: TRBD2 (6 bases). Germline V gives CDR1 MGHRA, CDR2 YSYEKL. V lost 6 bases, J lost 2 bases, and 12 bases lay in between. This CDR3 has 14 amino acids. The CDR3 sequence is CASSRGGTTDTQYF. CDR3 coding DNA: TGCGCCAGCAGTCGCGGAGGGACCACAGATACGCAGTATTTT.

The genes are TRBV27 and TRBJ2-3; no definite D call. Trimming shortened V by 5 bases and J by 8 bases, and 11 bases separated the two germline ends. Germline V gene data show CDR1 as MNHEY and CDR2 as SMNVEV (reference sequence). This CDR3 has 12 amino acids. CDR3 nucleotides: TGTGCCAGCAGTCCTTCTAGAGCTACGCAGTATTTT. Residues: CASSPSRATQYF.

The V and J genes are TRBV5-4 and TRBJ2-7; tentative D call: TRBD1 (5 bases). Germline assignment: CDR1 SGHNT and CDR2 YYREEE (reference sequence). The CDR3 contains 14 residues. Trimming stripped 0 bases from V and 2 bases from J, with 9 bases between. The CDR3 spells CASSLDTGAYEQYF. CDR3 sequence (DNA): TGTGCCAGCAGCTTGGATACAGGAGCCTACGAGCAGTACTTC.

The chain employs TRBV13 and TRBJ2-3, with no clear D. The germline V and J ends were trimmed by 2 bases and 1 base, with 13 bases remaining between them. CDR1 is PRHDT and CDR2 is FYEKMQ in the germline V gene (reference sequence). The CDR3 is 16 amino acids. The CDR3 loop is CASSLNRLTGTDTQYF. Written as DNA, the CDR3 is TGTGCCAGCAGCTTAAACCGATTAACTGGCACAGATACGCAGTATTTT.

The chain couples TRBV5-1 to TRBJ2-7, with D possibly matching TRBD2 (5 bases). Germline V gives CDR1 SGHRS, CDR2 YFSETQ. Trimming took 0 bases from V and 0 from J, leaving 19 bases between them. The CDR3 contains 18 residues. DNA of the CDR3: TGCGCCAGCAGCTTGGACCCGAAAGACTGGGAGAGCTCCTACGAGCAGTACTTC. It is translated as CASSLDPKDWESSYEQYF.

The gene calls are TRBV7-9 and TRBJ2-5; TRBD1 agrees at 9 bases. The DNA end lines up better with TRBJ2-7; the J call may be wrong. There are 14 residues in the CDR3. Germline loops: CDR1 SEHNR, CDR2 FQNEAQ (reference sequence). This chain's CDR3 is CASSLPGQGYEQYF. DNA of the CDR3: TGTGCCAGCAGCTTGCCGGGACAGGGCTACGAGCAGTACTTC.

This chain uses TRBV19 with TRBJ1-5; 8 nucleotides align to TRBD1. With V trimmed by 6 bases and J by 2 bases, 6 bases remained unmatched. Germline-derived CDR1 and CDR2 are LNHDA and SQIVND (reference sequence). The CDR3 is 15 amino acids. CDR3 protein: CASRARGPGNQPQHF. The CDR3 bases are TGTGCCAGTAGAGCCAGGGGGCCTGGCAATCAGCCCCAGCATTTT.

The chain couples TRBV10-3 to TRBJ1-1; D gene ambiguous. The CDR3 loop spans 11 amino acids. In germline, CDR1 is ENHRY, CDR2 SYGVKD. Trimming removed 6 bases at V and 4 bases at J, with 6 bases between. This chain's CDR3 is CAIRLGTEAFF. CDR3 bases: TGTGCCATCAGGCTCGGCACTGAAGCTTTCTTT.

The chain employs TRBV7-9 and TRBJ1-1; no definite D call. This CDR3 contains 13 residues. Germline V gives CDR1 SEHNR, CDR2 FQNEAQ (reference sequence). Trimming cost V 7 bases and J 11 bases, with 20 bases left between them. This chain's CDR3 is CASTELSGVGAFF. CDR3 DNA: TGTGCCAGCACCGAATTAAGCGGGGTCGGGGCTTTCTTT.

The chain employs TRBV29-1 and TRBJ1-1, with TRBD1 as a possible D gene (6 bases). In germline, CDR1 is SQVTM, CDR2 ANQGSEA. CDR3 length: 11 residues. The V end was cut by 7 bases, the J end by 4 bases, with 10 bases between. The CDR3 spells CSGGQGTEAFF. CDR3 DNA: TGCAGCGGGGGGCAAGGCACTGAAGCTTTCTTT.

This rearrangement joins TRBV5-6 to TRBJ2-3, with a possible D match to TRBD1 (5 bases). The CDR3 has 14 residues. Trimming took 6 bases from V and 1 from J, leaving 12 bases between them. Germline CDR1 and CDR2: SGHDT and YYEEEE. Here the CDR3 DNA reads TGTGCCAGCATATTCCAGGGCCGCACAGATACGCAGTATTTT. As protein: CASIFQGRTDTQYF.

This chain joins TRBV5-1 and TRBJ1-3; D ambiguous. V lost 5 bases, J lost 0 bases, and 12 bases lay in between. CDR3 length equals 15 residues. CDR1 and CDR2 (germline): SGHRS, YFSETQ. In DNA, the CDR3 is TGCGCCAGCAGACCCGACGCGGTCTCTGGAAACACCATATATTTT. Translation: CASRPDAVSGNTIYF.

The V gene is TRBV7-7, the J gene TRBJ2-5, with 11 bases that match TRBD2. Germline V gene lookup returns CDR1 SSHAT and CDR2 FNYEAQ (reference sequence). The CDR3 spans 15 residues. The V and J ends lost 3 bases and 5 bases, in that order; junction bases with no gene match: 5. The CDR3 reads CASSFRSGGAETQYF. The DNA of the CDR3 is TGTGCCAGCAGCTTCCGTAGCGGGGGGGCTGAGACCCAGTACTTC.

The chain uses TRBV10-3 and TRBJ2-1, with D possibly TRBD1 on 6 matching bases. Trimming pared 6 bases from V and 0 bases from J, leaving 9 bases between. This CDR3 is 14 amino acids long. Germline V gene data show CDR1 as ENHRY and CDR2 as SYGVKD. Here the CDR3 reads CAISTGISYNEQFF. CDR3 coding DNA: TGTGCCATCAGCACAGGGATCTCCTACAATGAGCAGTTCTTC.